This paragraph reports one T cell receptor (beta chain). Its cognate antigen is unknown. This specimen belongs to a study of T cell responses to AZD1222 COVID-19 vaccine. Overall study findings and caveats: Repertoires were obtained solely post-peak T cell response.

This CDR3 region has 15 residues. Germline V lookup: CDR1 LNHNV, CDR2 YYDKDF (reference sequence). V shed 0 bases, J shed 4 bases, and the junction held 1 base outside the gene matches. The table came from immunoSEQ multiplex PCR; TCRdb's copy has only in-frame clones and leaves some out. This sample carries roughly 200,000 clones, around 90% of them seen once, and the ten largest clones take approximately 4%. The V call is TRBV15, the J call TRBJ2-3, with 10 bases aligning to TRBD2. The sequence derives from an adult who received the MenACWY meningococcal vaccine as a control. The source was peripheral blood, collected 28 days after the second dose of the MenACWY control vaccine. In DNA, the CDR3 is TGTGCCACCAGCAGAGATCTAGCGGGAGCAGATACGCAGTATTTT. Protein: CATSRDLAGADTQYF.